A single sample gave rise to the 21 T cell receptor beta chains below, sequenced in a study of blood T cell repertoires in COVID-19. Sequencing was performed with immunoSEQ multiplex PCR; in TCRdb, only in-frame clones are kept and a portion is missing. The profile shows around 110,000 clones, almost 85% of them singletons. Sequenced: peripheral blood. The receptors here all came from a man aged 65-85 years with active or convalescent COVID-19.

This clone has a single count. CDR3 region: CASSEQGGGYTF. CDR3 nucleotide sequence: TGTGCCAGCAGTGAACAGGGGGGCGGCTACACCTTC. The rearrangement joins TRBV2 to TRBJ1-2; 7 nucleotides line up with TRBD1. The V gene end was trimmed by 2 bases and the J gene end by 8 bases; junction bases not matched to a gene: 2. Germline V gene lookup returns CDR1 SNHLY and CDR2 FYNNEI. This CDR3 contains 12 residues.

This clone was recorded once. The chain combines TRBV7-6 with TRBJ2-7; 12 bases fit TRBD1. The germline CDR1 and CDR2 sequences are SGHVS and FNYEAQ. CDR3 length: 14 amino acids. J gave up 6 bases and V 3 bases, and 3 bases lay outside the gene matches. The chain's CDR3 is CASSFSGQGAEQYF. The CDR3 nucleotides are TGTGCCAGCAGCTTTTCGGGACAGGGGGCCGAGCAGTACTTC.

In its sample, this clone was seen a few times. V gene TRBV7-3 combines with J gene TRBJ1-2, with D unresolved. CDR1 SGHTA and CDR2 FQGTGA come from the germline V gene. The CDR3 has 14 residues. V was pared by 1 base and J by 3 bases, with 9 bases between. In DNA, the CDR3 is TGTGCCAGCAGCTTAAAGCGGGGAGACTATGGCTACACCTTC. Protein sequence: CASSLKRGDYGYTF.

The CDR3 DNA follows: TGTGCCAGTAGTAACACAGGGGTCACCGGGGAGCTGTTTTTT. This codes for CASSNTGVTGELFF. The chain carries TRBV19 and TRBJ2-2; 7 positions match TRBD1. The germline V gene encodes CDR1 LNHDA and CDR2 SQIVND (reference sequence). Trimming cost V 4 bases and J 4 bases; bases outside gene matches: 3. The CDR3 is 14 amino acids.

The chain recombines TRBV6-6 with TRBJ2-5; the match to TRBD1 covers 7 bases. CDR3 length equals 12 residues. Germline V gene data show CDR1 as MNHNY and CDR2 as SVGAGI (reference sequence). V was clipped by 8 bases and J by 7 bases; unmatched bases: 7. The CDR3 coding sequence is TGTGCCAGCGGAGTAGGGGGCGGGACCCAGTACTTC. Protein product: CASGVGGGTQYF.

The chain uses TRBV6-5 and TRBJ1-3; weak D call: TRBD1 (6 bases). The CDR3 spans 15 residues. Per germline, CDR1 MNHEY and CDR2 SVGAGI. Trimming removed 7 bases at V and 2 bases at J, with 15 bases between. This CDR3 reads CASTRAGAAGNTIYF. CDR3 nucleotide sequence: TGTGCCAGCACTCGAGCGGGGGCCGCTGGAAACACCATATATTTT.

The chain uses TRBV9 and TRBJ1-1; D possibly corresponds to TRBD1 (5 bases). Trimming took 0 bases from V and 1 from J, leaving 19 bases between them. The CDR3 runs to 18 residues. Germline-derived CDR1 and CDR2 are SGDLS and YYNGEE. The CDR3 here is CASSVDPDSSHPNTEAFF. In DNA, the CDR3 is TGTGCCAGCAGCGTAGACCCCGACAGTTCTCACCCGAACACTGAAGCTTTCTTT.

CDR3 nucleotide sequence: TGCAGCGTAGCACCGGGACAGGGGGCCAGGGGGGAGACCCAGTACTTC. It is translated as CSVAPGQGARGETQYF. The V call is TRBV29-1, the J call TRBJ2-5; 12 positions agree with TRBD1. Germline CDR1 reads SQVTM; CDR2 reads ANQGSEA. The junction had 13 bases not matched to a gene; V was cut back by 6 bases and J by 5 bases. The CDR3 is made up of 16 amino acids.

This chain links TRBV6-6 with TRBJ1-1, with 8 positions matching TRBD1. The CDR3 totals 12 residues. Germline V CDR1 and CDR2: MNHNY, SVGAGI (reference sequence). V was pared by 10 bases and J by 8 bases, with 9 bases of the junction left unmatched. CDR3 protein: CATTRGQGEAFF. The CDR3 DNA is TGTGCCACGACCAGAGGACAGGGAGAAGCTTTCTTT.

This chain uses TRBV4-2 with TRBJ1-2; TRBD1 matches 8 bases. The V gene's germline CDR1 is LGHNA and CDR2 YNFKEQ. This CDR3 has 18 residues. V lost 1 base to trimming and J lost 2 bases; unmatched junction nucleotides: 12. CDR3 nucleotide sequence: TGTGCCAGCAGCCAAGTTCAGACAGGGGCTTCCACAAACTATGGCTACACCTTC. Its protein is CASSQVQTGASTNYGYTF.

A single count supports this clone. The chain combines TRBV4-3 with TRBJ2-7, with TRBD1 matching 9 bases. The germline V gene has CDR1 LGHNA and CDR2 YSLEER. The V segment lost 1 base and the J segment 6 bases; nucleotides outside the gene matches: 4. CDR3 length: 14 residues. The CDR3 here is CASSQVQGAFEQYF. CDR3 sequence (DNA): TGCGCCAGCAGCCAAGTACAGGGGGCCTTCGAGCAGTACTTC.

The rearrangement uses TRBV18 and TRBJ2-3, with TRBD2 matching over 9 bases. There are 15 residues in the CDR3. CDR1 is KGHSH and CDR2 is LQKENI in the germline V gene. The V segment lost 0 bases and the J segment 3 bases; nucleotides outside the gene matches: 1. CDR3 nucleotide sequence: TGTGCCAGCTCACCACCTAGCGGGGGAACAGATACGCAGTATTTT. Protein product: CASSPPSGGTDTQYF.

CDR3 in DNA: TGTGCTAGTGGTTCTCCTAGCGGGAGTATCGCCTACGAGCAGTACTTC. The encoded protein is CASGSPSGSIAYEQYF. The V call is TRBV12-5, the J call TRBJ2-7; the match to TRBD2 covers 10 bases. The V gene's germline CDR1 is LGHNT and CDR2 FRNRAP. Losses at the gene ends were 4 bases for V and 2 bases for J; bases not matched to a gene: 8. This CDR3 comprises 16 residues.

The rearrangement uses TRBV4-2 and TRBJ1-1; D uncertain. CDR3 length: 15 amino acids. The V gene's germline CDR1 is LGHNA and CDR2 YNFKEQ. The V end lost 4 bases, the J end lost 0 bases, and 12 bases lay between the germline ends. The CDR3 reads CASSPGVSMNTEAFF. In nucleotides, the CDR3 is TGTGCCAGCAGCCCCGGAGTTTCCATGAACACTGAAGCTTTCTTT.

V and J are TRBV15 and TRBJ1-6, with TRBD1 identical over 7 bases. Per germline, CDR1 LNHNV and CDR2 YYDKDF (reference sequence). Trimming cost V 5 bases and J 10 bases; bases outside gene matches: 5. This CDR3 comprises 13 residues. CDR3 sequence reads: CATSLRQGSPLHF. In DNA, the CDR3 is TGTGCCACCAGCCTGAGACAGGGATCACCCCTCCACTTT.

In DNA, the CDR3 is TGTGCCAGCCCCAAAAGCGGGGGGGACGACAGGGCCCACGAGCAGTACTTC. Translation gives CASPKSGGDDRAHEQYF. The chain couples TRBV21-1 to TRBJ2-7; the table's TRBD2 call for D was not verified on the DNA. TRBV21-1 is described as a pseudogene. There are 17 residues in the CDR3.

This chain links TRBV18 with TRBJ1-1, with 8 bases matching TRBD1. The CDR3 extends over 15 amino acids. Germline loops: CDR1 KGHSH, CDR2 LQKENI. V lost 5 bases to trimming and J lost 3 bases; unmatched junction nucleotides: 8. The CDR3 is CASSIRTGTDTEAFF. The DNA for the CDR3 is TGTGCCAGCTCAATTAGGACAGGGACGGACACTGAAGCTTTCTTT.

The chain recombines TRBV9 with TRBJ2-1, with TRBD2 matching over 7 bases. Germline CDR1 SGDLS, CDR2 YYNGEE. The ends lost 0 bases at V and 8 bases at J; junction bases unmatched: 2. The CDR3 loop spans 13 amino acids. The CDR3 DNA reads TGTGCCAGCAGCGTAGTGGGGAGGGATGAGCAGTTCTTC. Translation: CASSVVGRDEQFF.

The V call is TRBV15, the J call TRBJ1-3, with D possibly being TRBD1 (6 bases). From germline, CDR1 is LNHNV and CDR2 YYDKDF (reference sequence). V was cut by 0 bases and J by 4 bases, with 13 bases left in between. The CDR3 is made up of 16 amino acids. This chain's CDR3 is CATSRDGGRLGNTIYF. CDR3 nucleotide sequence: TGTGCCACCAGCAGAGACGGGGGGCGGCTGGGAAACACCATATATTTT.

V usage is TRBV7-8 and J usage is TRBJ2-7, with D perhaps matching TRBD1 (6 bases). CDR3 length equals 16 residues. The germline CDR1 and CDR2 sequences are SGHVS and FQNEAQ. Trimming cost V 0 bases and J 2 bases, with 14 bases left between them. The CDR3 DNA follows: TGTGCCAGCAGCTTAGCTGGCAGGGGTTTGGCCTACGAGCAGTACTTC. This translates into CASSLAGRGLAYEQYF.

As DNA, the CDR3 is TGTGCCAGCAGCTTAGCTCCGGGACAGGGATCCTACGAGCAGTACTTC. Protein sequence: CASSLAPGQGSYEQYF. The V gene is TRBV7-2, the J gene TRBJ2-7; the match to TRBD1 covers 9 bases. This CDR3 region has 16 residues. Germline-derived CDR1 and CDR2 are SGHTA and FQGNSA. The V and J ends lost 0 bases and 1 base, in that order; junction bases with no gene match: 4.